Below, 20 T cell receptor beta chains from the same sample are listed, as sequenced in a study of shared clonotypes between healthy human individuals. Sequencing was performed with immunoSEQ multiplex PCR; in TCRdb, only in-frame clones are kept and a portion is missing. This repertoire shows some 2,500,000 clones, 93% found once; its top ten account for approximately 0.37%. Sequencing input: naive CD4+ T cells from PBMCs. Sample subset: CD45RA+ positively selected. These receptors came from a young man in good health. Some clones in this sample may be carry-over from other donors' samples.

A note on this clone: The same CDR3 arises from other DNA sequences in this sample as well. This chain links TRBV4-3 with TRBJ2-3; D not certain. Germline CDR1 and CDR2: LGHNA and YSLEER. The V end lost 3 bases, the J end lost 1 base, and 14 bases lay between the germline ends. The CDR3 sequence is 16 residues long. CDR3 sequence reads: CASSQVAAGGTDTQYF. The CDR3 nucleotides are TGCGCCAGCAGCCAGGTGGCGGCTGGGGGCACAGATACGCAGTATTTT.

The chain recombines TRBV7-2 with TRBJ1-5; 7 nucleotides match TRBD1. The V segment lost 0 bases and the J segment 7 bases; nucleotides outside the gene matches: 9. Germline V gives CDR1 SGHTA, CDR2 FQGNSA. This CDR3 region has 16 residues. As DNA, the CDR3 is TGTGCCAGCAGCTTAGCGAGCACAGGGGAAGGCCAGCCCCAGCATTTT. The encoded protein is CASSLASTGEGQPQHF.

V and J are TRBV5-1 and TRBJ2-7; weak D call: TRBD2 (6 bases). Germline V gene data show CDR1 as SGHRS and CDR2 as YFSETQ. The CDR3 has 15 residues. V lost 0 bases and J lost 2, with 12 bases in between. The CDR3 nucleotides are TGCGCCAGCAGCTTGGCTTCGGGCGGGGCCTACGAGCAGTACTTC. Translated, it gives CASSLASGGAYEQYF.

The chain is built from TRBV5-8 and TRBJ2-7, with 9 bases that match TRBD1. CDR3 length: 16 amino acids. From germline, CDR1 is SGHTS and CDR2 YDEGEE. Trimming cost V 2 bases and J 4 bases; bases outside gene matches: 10. The CDR3 DNA follows: TGTGCCAGCAGCTTATTCTTCGGACAGGGGAGATACGAGCAGTACTTC. This encodes CASSLFFGQGRYEQYF.

The chain employs TRBV5-1 and TRBJ2-7, with 13 positions matching TRBD2. From germline, CDR1 is SGHRS and CDR2 YFSETQ. J gave up 5 bases and V 4 bases, and 15 bases lay outside the gene matches. The CDR3 is made up of 18 amino acids. As DNA, the CDR3 is TGCGCCAGCAGCCCGGGACTAGCGGGACTCAAACATAGCCACGAGCAGTACTTC. It translates to CASSPGLAGLKHSHEQYF.

This sequence joins TRBV28 and TRBJ1-5, with D possibly being TRBD1 (5 bases). Per the germline V gene, CDR1 is MDHEN and CDR2 is SYDVKM. V gave up 7 bases and J gave up 1 base, with 8 bases separating them. The CDR3 consists of 13 residues. The CDR3 loop is CASTRDSNQPQHF. CDR3 DNA: TGTGCCAGCACACGGGACAGCAATCAGCCCCAGCATTTT.

The chain has TRBV28 and TRBJ1-3, with D uncertain. CDR1 is MDHEN, CDR2 SYDVKM, per germline. Trimming took off 5 bases at V and 0 bases at J, with 14 bases between the two ends. The CDR3 loop spans 16 amino acids. The CDR3 nucleotides read TGTGCCAGCAGTCTCCGAGGCACAAGCTCTGGAAACACCATATATTTT. This codes for CASSLRGTSSGNTIYF.

This chain links TRBV28 with TRBJ1-2, with a possible D match to TRBD1 (5 bases). Germline V CDR1 and CDR2: MDHEN, SYDVKM. CDR3 length equals 13 residues. The V end was cut by 11 bases, the J end by 0 bases, with 13 bases between. The CDR3 reads CALNGTANYGYTF. In nucleotides, the CDR3 is TGTGCCCTAAACGGGACGGCTAACTATGGCTACACCTTC.

This rearrangement joins TRBV25-1 to TRBJ2-3, with 7 nucleotides matching TRBD1. Losses at the gene ends were 6 bases for V and 11 bases for J; bases not matched to a gene: 8. The germline gives CDR1 MGHDK, CDR2 SYGVNS. This CDR3 is built from 12 residues. The CDR3 here is CASSRGTLLQYF. As DNA, the CDR3 is TGTGCCAGCAGCAGGGGGACCCTTTTGCAGTATTTT.

The CDR3 sequence is CASSPTVPPVDAFF. The CDR3 region has the DNA TGTGCCAGCTCACCGACAGTGCCCCCCGTCGATGCTTTCTTT. The V call is TRBV18, the J call TRBJ1-1, with D maybe TRBD1 (5 bases). This CDR3 is 14 amino acids long. Germline V CDR1 and CDR2: KGHSH, LQKENI. The V end lost 3 bases, the J end lost 11 bases, and 19 bases lay between the germline ends.

V gene TRBV7-9 combines with J gene TRBJ2-7; 11 positions agree with TRBD1. The junction had 6 bases not matched to a gene; V was cut back by 1 base and J by 1 base. CDR1 and CDR2 from the germline V gene are SEHNR and FQNEAQ (reference sequence). CDR3 length: 17 amino acids. The CDR3 here is CASSLVRGDRGSYEQYF. As DNA, the CDR3 is TGTGCCAGCAGCTTAGTAAGGGGGGACAGGGGGTCCTACGAGCAGTACTTC.

J is TRBJ1-1 and V is TRBV28; D is possibly TRBD1 (5 bases). Looked up from germline, CDR1 is MDHEN and CDR2 is SYDVKM. The germline V and J ends were trimmed by 8 bases and 6 bases, with 10 bases remaining between them. This CDR3 comprises 11 residues. Here the CDR3 reads CASSTESEAFF. In nucleotides, the CDR3 is TGTGCCAGCTCGACAGAGTCTGAAGCTTTCTTT.

The chain's CDR3 is CASSPLGTGAAGELFF. In nucleotides, the CDR3 is TGTGCCAGCAGCCCGCTAGGGACAGGGGCCGCCGGGGAGCTGTTTTTT. This chain joins TRBV7-7 and TRBJ2-2, with 10 bases aligning to TRBD1. V trimming: 5 bases; J trimming: 6 bases; junction bases outside the gene matches: 9. This CDR3 contains 16 residues. The germline gives CDR1 SSHAT, CDR2 FNYEAQ (reference sequence). Complete variable domain (other parts from reference TRBV7-7 and TRBJ2-2): GAGVSQSPRYKVTKRGQDVTLRCDPISSHATLYWYQQALGQGPEFLTYFNYEAQPDKSGLPSDRFSAERPEGSISTLTIQRTEQRDSAMYRCASSPLGTGAAGELFFGEGSRLTVL.

This clone was detected only once. The chain recombines TRBV6-1 with TRBJ2-5, with D tentatively TRBD1 (6 bases). The germline CDR1 and CDR2 sequences are MNHNS and SASEGT. V dropped 5 bases and J dropped 5 bases, with 18 bases sitting between them. The CDR3 is 15 amino acids. The CDR3 reads CASSPKPTGSETQYF. The CDR3 DNA is TGTGCCAGCAGTCCCAAGCCGACAGGTTCGGAGACCCAGTACTTC.

This sequence joins TRBV10-3 and TRBJ1-6, with D unresolved. CDR1 is ENHRY, CDR2 SYGVKD, per germline. V lost 0 bases and J lost 6, with 6 bases in between. This CDR3 has 14 residues. The CDR3 loop reads CAISESSGNSPLHF. DNA of the CDR3: TGTGCCATCAGTGAGTCGAGCGGTAATTCACCCCTCCACTTT.

The rearrangement links TRBV14 to TRBJ1-2; D uncertain. The CDR3 has 13 amino acids. The V and J ends lost 1 base and 4 bases respectively, with 7 bases between them. Per germline, CDR1 SGHDN and CDR2 FVKESK. The CDR3 sequence is CASSQVISYGYTF. The DNA of the CDR3 is TGTGCCAGCAGCCAAGTGATTAGCTATGGCTACACCTTC.

This clone was seen a handful of times. The rearrangement joins TRBV28 to TRBJ1-5; unclear D gene. V was pared by 6 bases and J by 11 bases, with 11 bases between. Germline V gene lookup returns CDR1 MDHEN and CDR2 SYDVKM. This CDR3 has 11 amino acids. The CDR3 region is CASSPRGAQHF. DNA of the CDR3: TGTGCCAGCAGCCCCCGTGGGGCCCAGCATTTT.

This chain connects TRBV5-1 to TRBJ2-1; no clear D gene. This CDR3 has 15 residues. In germline, CDR1 is SGHRS, CDR2 YFSETQ. V shed 3 bases and J shed 0 bases, with 10 bases lying between them. The CDR3 reads CASSSFYSSYNEQFF. The CDR3 coding sequence is TGCGCCAGCAGCTCGTTCTATAGCTCCTACAATGAGCAGTTCTTC.

This sequence joins TRBV9 and TRBJ2-2; possibly TRBD2 for D (5 bases). CDR1 and CDR2 (germline): SGDLS, YYNGEE. Between the trimmed V and J ends, which lost 4 bases and 1 base, there was a span of 11 bases. This CDR3 contains 15 residues. The CDR3 nucleotides are TGTGCCAGCAGCCAGCAGGCGGGGAACACCGGGGAGCTGTTTTTT. Its protein is CASSQQAGNTGELFF.

The rearrangement links TRBV6-5 to TRBJ1-4; D is possibly TRBD1 (5 bases). Germline V gene sequence: CDR1 MNHEY, CDR2 SVGAGI. The CDR3 sequence is 15 residues long. V dropped 0 bases and J dropped 6 bases, with 11 bases sitting between them. CDR3: CASSYSGTPDEKLFF. The CDR3 bases are TGTGCCAGCAGTTACTCGGGGACCCCGGATGAAAAACTGTTTTTT.